These T cell receptor beta chains were read from a single sample in a study of blood T cells in healthy people across ages. TCRdb reprocessed the 5' RACE reads with MiXCR, giving one entry per CDR3 protein. This sample has 1.5 million to 2 million distinct CDR3 sequences; about 39% occur once, and the top ten carry 23%. Sequencing was done on a sample of blood. The receptors originated from a human donor in good health. The CDR3 runs from the conserved cysteine through the conserved F or W. The D gene is left open where the match is weak. Size values are once, few and many counts, or a class for expanded clones, and some rows have none.

J: TRBJ2-7; size: NA; D: NA; V: TRBV7-9; length: 11; CDR3: CASSLEPEQYF; DNA: TGTGCCAGCAGCTTAGAGCCCGAGCAGTACTTC
J: TRBJ1-1; size: NA; D: TRBD1; V: TRBV9; length: 15; CDR3: CASSVARDRNTEAFF; DNA: TGTGCCAGCAGCGTAGCTCGGGACAGGAACACTGAAGCTTTCTTT
J: TRBJ2-2; size: once; D: NA; V: TRBV6-2/TRBV6-3; length: 14; CDR3: CASSYGGLHGELFF; DNA: TGTGCCAGCAGTTACGGCGGGTTACACGGGGAGCTGTTTTTT
J: TRBJ1-5; size: NA; D: NA; V: TRBV14; length: 20; CDR3: CASSQVILSAGGRFYQPQHF; DNA: TGTGCCAGCAGCCAAGTAATTTTGTCGGCCGGGGGGAGGTTTTATCAGCCCCAGCATTTT
J: TRBJ2-7; size: NA; D: NA; V: TRBV20-1; length: 14; CDR3: CSASPSDGYYEQYF; DNA: TGCAGTGCTAGCCCTTCGGACGGATACTACGAGCAGTACTTC
J: TRBJ2-6; size: few; D: NA; V: TRBV15; length: 17; CDR3: CATSREGGTTGANVLTF; DNA: TGTGCCACCAGCAGAGAAGGGGGGACGACTGGGGCCAACGTCCTGACTTTC
J: TRBJ1-2; size: few; D: NA; V: TRBV7-9; length: 13; CDR3: CASRTPGAYGYTF; DNA: TGTGCCAGCAGGACCCCAGGGGCCTATGGCTACACCTTC
J: TRBJ2-7; size: NA; D: NA; V: TRBV18; length: 15; CDR3: CASSPLGIGNYEQYF; DNA: TGTGCCAGCTCACCACTAGGGATAGGTAACTACGAGCAGTACTTC
J: TRBJ2-3; size: few; D: TRBD2; V: TRBV24-1; length: 16; CDR3: CATSDLRLAGADTQYF; DNA: TGTGCCACCAGTGATTTGCGACTAGCGGGGGCAGATACGCAGTATTTT
J: TRBJ2-7; size: NA; D: NA; V: TRBV20-1; length: 13; CDR3: CSARDRDPYEQYF; DNA: TGCAGTGCTAGAGATCGGGATCCCTACGAGCAGTACTTC
J: TRBJ2-7; size: few; D: NA; V: TRBV6-2/TRBV6-3; length: 11; CDR3: CATKTAYEQYF; DNA: TGTGCCACCAAGACAGCCTACGAGCAGTACTTC
J: TRBJ2-7; size: NA; D: NA; V: TRBV10-3; length: 14; CDR3: CAIMADRSSYEQYF; DNA: TGTGCCATCATGGCCGACAGGAGCTCCTACGAGCAGTACTTC
J: TRBJ1-2; size: NA; D: TRBD1; V: TRBV29-1; length: 15; CDR3: CSVEDLFGTGGGYTF; DNA: TGCAGCGTTGAAGATCTATTTGGGACAGGGGGAGGCTACACCTTC
J: TRBJ2-3; size: many; D: NA; V: TRBV20-1; length: 11; CDR3: CSARVADTQYF; DNA: TGCAGTGCTAGAGTGGCAGATACGCAGTATTTT
J: TRBJ1-1; size: once; D: NA; V: TRBV18; length: 14; CDR3: CASSPNLAGPEAFF; DNA: TGTGCCAGCTCACCAAATCTGGCCGGGCCTGAAGCTTTCTTT
J: TRBJ2-1; size: NA; D: NA; V: TRBV12-3/TRBV12-4; length: 14; CDR3: CASKGTLAYNEQFF; DNA: TGTGCCAGCAAGGGGACCCTTGCCTACAATGAGCAGTTCTTC
J: TRBJ2-6; size: few; D: TRBD1; V: TRBV28; length: 16; CDR3: CASSPDRGLWANVLTF; DNA: TGTGCCAGCAGTCCGGACAGGGGGCTATGGGCCAACGTCCTGACTTTC
J: TRBJ2-7; size: NA; D: NA; V: TRBV6-5; length: 11; CDR3: CASSYDETRYF; DNA: TGTGCCAGCAGTTACGATGAGACCCGGTACTTC
J: TRBJ1-2; size: NA; D: NA; V: TRBV21-1; length: 23; CDR3: CASSKGRKRPPVGQGSPNYGYTF; DNA: NA
J: TRBJ2-3; size: once; D: TRBD2; V: TRBV9; length: 15; CDR3: CASSARTSGGDTQYF; DNA: TGTGCCAGCAGCGCTAGGACTAGCGGGGGGGATACGCAGTATTTT
J: TRBJ2-1; size: few; D: NA; V: TRBV12-3/TRBV12-4; length: 15; CDR3: CASSFQTGSGNEQFF; DNA: TGTGCCAGCAGTTTCCAGACAGGTTCCGGCAATGAGCAGTTCTTC
J: TRBJ2-7; size: NA; D: NA; V: TRBV12-3/TRBV12-4; length: 13; CDR3: CASSTTETYEQYF; DNA: TGTGCCAGCAGCACGACGGAGACCTACGAGCAGTACTTC
J: TRBJ1-1; size: NA; D: TRBD1; V: TRBV7-2; length: 17; CDR3: CASSLEGRGNLNTEAFF; DNA: TGTGCCAGCAGCTTAGAGGGCAGGGGGAACTTGAACACTGAAGCTTTCTTT
J: TRBJ1-1; size: NA; D: NA; V: TRBV7-8; length: 15; CDR3: CASSLLIGANTEAFF; DNA: TGTGCCAGCAGCTTATTAATCGGAGCGAACACTGAAGCTTTCTTT
J: TRBJ2-3; size: NA; D: NA; V: TRBV25-1; length: 16; CDR3: CASSEGRDTYTDTQYF; DNA: TGTGCCAGCAGTGAAGGCCGGGACACATACACAGATACGCAGTATTTT
J: TRBJ2-3; size: few; D: NA; V: TRBV7-2; length: 17; CDR3: CASSSGWAGAGRHTQYF; DNA: TGTGCCAGCAGCTCCGGATGGGCGGGGGCCGGTAGGCATACGCAGTATTTT
J: TRBJ2-7; size: few; D: TRBD1; V: TRBV12-3/TRBV12-4; length: 12; CDR3: CASTPTGGEQYF; DNA: TGTGCCAGCACCCCTACAGGGGGCGAGCAGTACTTC
J: TRBJ1-1; size: NA; D: NA; V: TRBV5-1; length: 13; CDR3: CASSLARGAEAFF; DNA: TGCGCCAGCAGCTTGGCCCGGGGGGCTGAAGCTTTCTTT
J: TRBJ2-3; size: NA; D: TRBD2; V: TRBV24-1; length: 20; CDR3: CATEAGRLAGGKSSTDTQYF; DNA: TGTGCCACCGAGGCGGGACGACTAGCGGGGGGAAAGTCTAGCACAGATACGCAGTATTTT
J: TRBJ2-7; size: few; D: NA; V: TRBV6-5; length: 14; CDR3: CATGRSQYLYEQYF; DNA: TGTGCGACAGGCAGGTCGCAGTATCTCTACGAGCAGTACTTC
J: TRBJ1-2; size: NA; D: NA; V: TRBV27; length: 14; CDR3: CASSLSRRIYGYTF; DNA: TGTGCCAGCAGTTTATCCAGACGGATCTATGGCTACACCTTC
J: TRBJ1-2; size: NA; D: NA; V: TRBV3-1; length: 15; CDR3: CASSQDHGGGNGYTF; DNA: TGTGCCAGCAGCCAAGATCATGGGGGAGGTAACGGCTACACCTTC
J: TRBJ1-2; size: NA; D: NA; V: TRBV5-1; length: 14; CDR3: CASSLGFDRSGYTF; DNA: TGCGCCAGCAGCTTGGGTTTCGACAGGTCGGGCTACACCTTC
J: TRBJ1-5; size: NA; D: NA; V: TRBV20-1; length: 16; CDR3: CSASAHKGSSNQPQHF; DNA: TGCAGTGCTAGCGCGCATAAGGGGTCTAGCAATCAGCCCCAGCATTTT
J: TRBJ2-5; size: few; D: NA; V: TRBV20-1; length: 12; CDR3: CSAIFVQETQYF; DNA: TGCAGTGCTATATTCGTCCAAGAGACCCAGTACTTC
J: TRBJ1-2; size: NA; D: TRBD1; V: TRBV6-5; length: 13; CDR3: CASRNTGGHGYTF; DNA: TGTGCCAGCAGGAATACAGGGGGCCATGGCTACACCTTC
J: TRBJ2-7; size: NA; D: NA; V: TRBV7-9; length: 15; CDR3: CASSLGESSSYEQYF; DNA: TGTGCCAGCAGCTTGGGTGAGAGTTCCTCCTACGAGCAGTACTTC
J: TRBJ2-1; size: many; D: TRBD2; V: TRBV29-1; length: 13; CDR3: CSVGPSGGTKQFF; DNA: TGCAGCGTAGGACCTAGCGGGGGCACTAAGCAGTTCTTC
J: TRBJ2-5; size: NA; D: TRBD2; V: TRBV7-6; length: 16; CDR3: CASRARGAGGGETQYF; DNA: TGTGCCAGCAGAGCCCGGGGAGCGGGGGGCGGAGAGACCCAGTACTTC
J: TRBJ2-7; size: few; D: TRBD1; V: TRBV7-9; length: 14; CDR3: CASSIGGRDYEQYF; DNA: TGTGCCAGCAGCATAGGGGGCAGGGACTACGAGCAGTACTTC
J: TRBJ1-1; size: few; D: NA; V: TRBV12-3/TRBV12-4; length: 12; CDR3: CASRPTGTEAFF; DNA: TGTGCCAGCAGGCCCACCGGGACTGAAGCTTTCTTT
J: TRBJ1-5; size: NA; D: NA; V: TRBV7-9; length: 15; CDR3: CASSLSVGSDQPQHF; DNA: TGTGCCAGCAGCTTATCGGTCGGGAGCGATCAGCCCCAGCATTTT
J: TRBJ2-4; size: NA; D: TRBD1; V: TRBV29-1; length: 13; CDR3: CSVDRAAKNIQYF; DNA: TGCAGCGTGGACAGGGCGGCCAAAAACATTCAGTACTTC
J: TRBJ2-7; size: NA; D: NA; V: TRBV5-5; length: 14; CDR3: CASSLVVNLYEQYF; DNA: TGTGCCAGCAGCTTGGTTGTCAACCTCTACGAGCAGTACTTC
J: TRBJ1-2; size: NA; D: TRBD1; V: TRBV7-2; length: 15; CDR3: CTSSASPGQGYGYTF; DNA: TGTACCAGCAGCGCATCACCGGGACAGGGATATGGCTACACCTTC
J: TRBJ2-7; size: few; D: NA; V: TRBV14; length: 16; CDR3: CASSQQTGRGPYEQYF; DNA: TGTGCCAGCAGCCAACAGACAGGGAGGGGACCCTACGAGCAGTACTTC